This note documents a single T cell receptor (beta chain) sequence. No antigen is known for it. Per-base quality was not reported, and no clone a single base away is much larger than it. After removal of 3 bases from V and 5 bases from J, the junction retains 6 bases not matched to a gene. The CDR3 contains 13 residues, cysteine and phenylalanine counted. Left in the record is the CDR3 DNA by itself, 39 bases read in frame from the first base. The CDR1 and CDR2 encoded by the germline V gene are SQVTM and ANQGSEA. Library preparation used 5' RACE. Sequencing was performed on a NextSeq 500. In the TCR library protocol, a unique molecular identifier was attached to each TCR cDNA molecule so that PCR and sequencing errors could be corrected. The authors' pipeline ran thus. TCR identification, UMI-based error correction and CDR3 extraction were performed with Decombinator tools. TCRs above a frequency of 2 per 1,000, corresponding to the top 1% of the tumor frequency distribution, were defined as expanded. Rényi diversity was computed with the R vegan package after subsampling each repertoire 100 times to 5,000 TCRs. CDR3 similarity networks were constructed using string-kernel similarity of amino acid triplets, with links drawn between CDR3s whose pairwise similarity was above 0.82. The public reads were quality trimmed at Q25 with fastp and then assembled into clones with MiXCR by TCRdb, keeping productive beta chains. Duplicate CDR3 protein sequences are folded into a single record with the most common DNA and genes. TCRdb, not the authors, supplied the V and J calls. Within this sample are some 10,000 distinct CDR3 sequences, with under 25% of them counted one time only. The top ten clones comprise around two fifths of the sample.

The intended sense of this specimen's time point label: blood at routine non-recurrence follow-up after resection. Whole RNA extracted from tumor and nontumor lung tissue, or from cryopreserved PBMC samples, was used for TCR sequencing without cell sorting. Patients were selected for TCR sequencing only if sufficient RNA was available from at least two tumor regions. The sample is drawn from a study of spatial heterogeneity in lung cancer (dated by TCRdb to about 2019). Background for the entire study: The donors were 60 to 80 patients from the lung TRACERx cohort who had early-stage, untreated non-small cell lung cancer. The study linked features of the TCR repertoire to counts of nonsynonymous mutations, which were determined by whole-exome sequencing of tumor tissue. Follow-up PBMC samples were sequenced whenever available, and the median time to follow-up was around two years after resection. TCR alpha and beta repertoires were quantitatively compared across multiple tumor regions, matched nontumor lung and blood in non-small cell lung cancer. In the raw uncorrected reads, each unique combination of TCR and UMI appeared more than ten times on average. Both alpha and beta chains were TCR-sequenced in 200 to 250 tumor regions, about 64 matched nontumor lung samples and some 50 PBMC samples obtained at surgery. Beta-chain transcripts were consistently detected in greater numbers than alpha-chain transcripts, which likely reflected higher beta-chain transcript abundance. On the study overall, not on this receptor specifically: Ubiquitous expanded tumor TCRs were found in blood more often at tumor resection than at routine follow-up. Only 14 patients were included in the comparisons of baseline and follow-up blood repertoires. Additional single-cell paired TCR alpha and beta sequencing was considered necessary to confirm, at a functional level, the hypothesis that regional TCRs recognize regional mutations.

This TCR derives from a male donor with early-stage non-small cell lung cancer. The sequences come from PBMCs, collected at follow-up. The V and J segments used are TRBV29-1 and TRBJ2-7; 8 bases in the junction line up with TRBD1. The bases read TGCAGCGTTGATAGGACAGGGACCGACGAGCAGTACTTC. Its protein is CSVDRTGTDEQYF.